This is a list of T cell receptor beta chains from one sample in a study of cytomegalovirus exposure and HLA in healthy donors. Using immunoSEQ multiplex PCR, the repertoire was profiled, and TCRdb retains in-frame clones only, with some absent. The sample records a few hundred thousand clones, 80% to 90% being singletons. Material for sequencing was PBMCs. These receptors all come from a man between 25 and 39 years old in good health and CMV-seronegative. The CDR3 runs from the conserved cysteine through the conserved F or W. A D gene is named only where the DNA matches it firmly. Size values are once, few and many counts, or a class for expanded clones, and some rows have none.

abundance,j_gene,d_gene,v_gene,CDR3aa,CDR3nt
.,TRBJ2-1,.,TRBV5-8,CASSFLGSSYNEQFF,TGTGCCAGCAGCTTCTTGGGGAGCTCCTACAATGAGCAGTTCTTC
.,TRBJ1-4,TRBD1,TRBV6-6,CASRPDRGTNEKLFF,TGTGCCAGCAGACCGGACAGGGGAACTAATGAAAAACTGTTTTTT
.,TRBJ2-3,TRBD2,TRBV11-3,CASSLTRGSDTQYF,TGTGCCAGCAGCTTAACGCGGGGGAGCGATACGCAGTATTTT
.,TRBJ2-4,TRBD1,TRBV2,CASSDGTGSKNIQYF,TGTGCCAGCAGTGACGGGACAGGGTCCAAAAACATTCAGTACTTC
.,TRBJ1-5,TRBD1,TRBV7-9,CSSSLGGGVGQPQHF,TGTTCCAGCAGCTTAGGAGGGGGCGTCGGGCAGCCCCAGCATTTT
.,TRBJ2-2,.,TRBV7-2,CASSFHSGTGELFF,TGTGCCAGCAGCTTCCACAGCGGCACCGGGGAGCTGTTTTTT
.,TRBJ1-1,TRBD1,TRBV10-3,CAIASSTGGNTEAFF,TGTGCCATCGCAAGCTCGACAGGGGGGAACACTGAAGCTTTCTTT
few,TRBJ2-7,TRBD1,TRBV20-1,CSASPPDRAYF,TGCAGTGCTAGCCCTCCGGACAGGGCGTACTTC
few,TRBJ2-7,.,TRBV11-2,CASSPESGMTYEQYF,TGTGCCAGCAGCCCCGAGTCGGGGATGACCTACGAGCAGTACTTC
once,TRBJ2-3,TRBD2,TRBV13,CASSLTSGGAGTDTQYF,TGTGCCAGCAGCTTGACTAGCGGGGGGGCGGGCACAGATACGCAGTATTTT
.,TRBJ2-2,.,TRBV7-7,CASSFEGGIGELFF,TGTGCTAGCAGCTTTGAGGGCGGGATCGGGGAGCTGTTTTTT
.,TRBJ1-6,.,TRBV7-9,CASGGGSNSPLHF,TGTGCCAGCGGCGGGGGCTCTAATTCACCCCTCCACTTT
once,TRBJ2-4,.,TRBV28,CASSPLGGASKNIQYF,TGTGCCAGCAGCCCCTTGGGGGGGGCCTCCAAAAACATTCAGTACTTC
.,TRBJ2-1,.,TRBV28,CASSFGQAPNEQFF,TGTGCCAGCAGTTTTGGGCAGGCCCCCAATGAGCAGTTCTTC
.,TRBJ2-7,.,TRBV27,CASRLDLGYEQYF,TGTGCCAGCAGACTAGATCTGGGATACGAGCAGTACTTC
.,TRBJ1-6,.,TRBV7-9,CASSLVGGMRNSPLHF,TGTGCCAGCAGCTTAGTGGGGGGAATGAGGAATTCACCCCTCCACTTT
.,TRBJ2-2,.,TRBV9,CASSGWDKANTGELFF,TGTGCCAGCAGCGGTTGGGACAAAGCGAACACCGGGGAGCTGTTTTTT
.,TRBJ2-2,.,TRBV2,CASRDRNTGELFF,TGTGCCAGCAGGGACAGGAACACCGGGGAGCTGTTTTTT
.,TRBJ2-3,TRBD1,TRBV7-9,CASSVAGTGRTSTDTQYF,TGTGCCAGCAGTGTAGCCGGGACAGGGAGAACAAGCACAGATACGCAGTATTTT
.,TRBJ1-3,.,TRBV6-6,CASSYLEREDTIYF,TGTGCCAGCAGTTACCTCGAGAGGGAGGACACCATATATTTT
.,TRBJ2-7,.,TRBV2,CASSEGVWSPYEQYF,TGTGCCAGCAGTGAAGGTGTGTGGAGCCCCTACGAGCAGTACTTC
.,TRBJ2-7,.,TRBV9,CASSVGGSLVPFYEQYF,TGTGCCAGCAGCGTAGGTGGTAGTTTAGTCCCTTTCTACGAGCAGTACTTC
.,TRBJ2-1,TRBD1,TRBV7-6,CASSFYRGEAYNEQFF,TGTGCCAGCAGCTTTTACAGGGGGGAAGCCTACAATGAGCAGTTCTTC
.,TRBJ1-1,.,TRBV5-1,CASAPRRRTWEKAFF,TGCGCCAGCGCCCCTCGACGGCGGACATGGGAAAAAGCTTTCTTT
.,TRBJ1-4,.,TRBV5-1,CASGIATNEKLFF,TGCGCCAGCGGCATTGCAACTAATGAAAAACTGTTTTTT